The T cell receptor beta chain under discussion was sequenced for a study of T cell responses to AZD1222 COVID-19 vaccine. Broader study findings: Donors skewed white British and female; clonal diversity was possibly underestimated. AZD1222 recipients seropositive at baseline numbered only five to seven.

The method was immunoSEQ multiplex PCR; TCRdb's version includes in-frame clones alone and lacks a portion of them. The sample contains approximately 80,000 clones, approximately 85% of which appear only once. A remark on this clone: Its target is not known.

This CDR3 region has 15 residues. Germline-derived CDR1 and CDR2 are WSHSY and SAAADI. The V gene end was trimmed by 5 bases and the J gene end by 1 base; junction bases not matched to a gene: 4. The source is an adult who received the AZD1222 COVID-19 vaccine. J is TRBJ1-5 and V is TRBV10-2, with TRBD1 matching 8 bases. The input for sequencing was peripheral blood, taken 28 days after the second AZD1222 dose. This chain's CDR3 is CASSYRGVSNQPQHF. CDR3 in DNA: TGCGCCAGCAGTTACAGGGGGGTGAGCAATCAGCCCCAGCATTTT.